This T cell receptor beta chain was recovered during a study of pediatric ulcerative colitis. About the study: Ulcerative colitis patients had pancolitis or left-sided colitis, with confirming histology. General study results and limits: Total lymphocyte DNA, not sorted subsets, was the template. In rectum, acute severe colitis had expanded clones and less diversity. Some T cells in rectal biopsies may come from blood, especially with overt colitis.

The CDR3 runs to 13 residues. V gave up 2 bases and J gave up 5 bases, with 11 bases separating them. In germline, CDR1 is SGHKS, CDR2 YYEKEE (reference sequence). Using immunoSEQ multiplex PCR, the repertoire was profiled, and TCRdb retains in-frame clones only, with some absent. The table has approximately 38,000 clones, around 75% seen once. The rectum was sampled with one to two pinch biopsies at colonoscopy. Of note for this clone: The antigen remains undetermined.

What was sequenced was gut tissue. J is TRBJ2-7 and V is TRBV5-5; D perhaps matches TRBD1 (5 bases). The source of this sequence is a boy younger than 18 with severe ulcerative colitis. CDR3 amino acids: CASSFLVGDEQYF. CDR3 coding DNA: TGTGCCAGCAGCTTTCTGGTAGGGGACGAGCAGTACTTC.